Each of the 12 T cell receptor beta chains below was sequenced from the same sample in a study of early T cells in non-severe SARS-CoV-2 infection. TCRdb passed the 5' RACE reads through MiXCR, listing each CDR3 protein once. The table shows tens of thousands of distinct CDR3 sequences, with roughly 6.1% occurring only once. Sequencing used whole blood, obtained at baseline. These receptors all come from an adult who was a healthcare worker with PCR-confirmed SARS-CoV-2 infection or an uninfected control (not recorded which).

This clonotype was picked up many times. The CDR3 reads CSVGLAGGTNTGELFF. CDR3 in DNA: TGCAGCGTTGGACTAGCGGGAGGCACAAACACCGGGGAGCTGTTTTTT. The chain has TRBV29-1 and TRBJ2-2; 13 bases line up with TRBD2. CDR3 length: 16 residues. CDR1 and CDR2 from the germline V gene are SQVTM and ANQGSEA. The V segment lost 4 bases and the J segment 2 bases; nucleotides outside the gene matches: 4.

In this sample, this clonotype turned up many times. The chain is built from TRBV27 and TRBJ2-7; D could derive from TRBD1 or TRBD2 (5 bases each). CDR1 is MNHEY, CDR2 SMNVEV, per germline (reference sequence). V lost 8 bases and J lost 4, with 18 bases in between. CDR3 length equals 14 residues. CDR3 protein: CASSRDAVRYEQYF. The CDR3 DNA reads as TGTGCCAGCTCCCGGGACGCCGTGAGGTACGAGCAGTACTTC.

The V and J genes are TRBV20-1 and TRBJ1-1, with a weak D call TRBD1 (5 bases). V gave up 3 bases and J gave up 8 bases, with 13 bases separating them. The CDR3 is 12 residues long. Per germline, CDR1 DFQATT and CDR2 SNEGSKA (reference sequence). The CDR3 region is CSASSGGGEAFF. DNA for the CDR3: TGCAGTGCTAGTAGCGGGGGAGGAGAAGCTTTCTTT.

This clonotype was counted only a few times. The chain employs TRBV24-1 and TRBJ2-3, with TRBD1 matching 10 bases. Trimming at V came to 4 bases and at J to 5 bases, leaving 5 bases not matched to a gene. This CDR3 region has 15 residues. CDR1 is KGHDR and CDR2 is SFDVKD in the germline V gene. The CDR3 protein is CATSDPTGGKDTQYF. In DNA form, the CDR3 reads TGTGCCACCAGTGACCCGACAGGGGGCAAAGATACGCAGTATTTT.

In this sample, this clonotype turned up many times. This rearrangement joins TRBV4-1 to TRBJ2-3; D ambiguous. Trimming cost V 0 bases and J 1 base, with 11 bases left between them. The V gene's germline CDR1 is MGHRA and CDR2 YSYEKL. The CDR3 spans 16 residues. The CDR3 region is CASSQDNPGGTDTQYF. CDR3 nucleotides: TGCGCCAGCAGCCAAGATAATCCAGGTGGCACAGATACGCAGTATTTT.

This clonotype came up a few times. This chain uses TRBV4-3 with TRBJ1-2, with D maybe TRBD1 (5 bases). Germline CDR1 LGHNA, CDR2 YSLEER. V dropped 1 base and J dropped 4 bases, with 13 bases sitting between them. CDR3 length: 15 amino acids. DNA for the CDR3: TGCGCCAGCAGCCAAGTCCCGGGAGGGGCCTATGGCTACACCTTC. Translating it yields CASSQVPGGAYGYTF.

V and J are TRBV12-3 or TRBV12-4 and TRBJ1-5; 7 nucleotides align to TRBD1. J lost 6 bases, V lost 5 bases, and 7 bases had no gene match. This CDR3 has 14 amino acids. CDR3 nucleotides: TGTGCCAGCAGTCGGGACAGTGGAAGTCAGCCCCAGCATTTT. It encodes CASSRDSGSQPQHF.

This chain connects TRBV12-3 or TRBV12-4 to TRBJ2-7; D tentatively reads TRBD1 or TRBD2 (5 bases each). The V end was cut by 4 bases, the J end by 0 bases, with 10 bases between. CDR3 length equals 14 residues. CDR3 sequence: CASSSRDHSYEQYF. DNA of the CDR3: TGTGCCAGCAGTTCCCGGGACCACTCCTACGAGCAGTACTTC.

This clonotype occurred a few times. This chain links TRBV7-2 with TRBJ1-4, with D perhaps matching TRBD1 (6 bases). V lost 1 base and J lost 13, with 13 bases in between. The germline gives CDR1 SGHTA, CDR2 FQGNSA. This CDR3 is built from 13 residues. Here the CDR3 DNA reads TGTGCCAGCAGCTTAGAATGGGGGGCAGGACTGTTTTTT. Amino acids: CASSLEWGAGLFF.

The chain carries TRBV28 and TRBJ2-7; maybe TRBD2 (5 bases). Germline V gene data show CDR1 as MDHEN and CDR2 as SYDVKM. V was shortened by 10 bases and J by 5 bases, with 21 bases between the two germline ends. The CDR3 has 14 residues. The CDR3 here is CATGLGNARDEQYF. DNA for the CDR3: TGTGCCACCGGTCTAGGGAACGCGAGGGACGAGCAGTACTTC.

The V call is TRBV6-2 or TRBV6-3, the J call TRBJ2-7, with D unresolved. The V and J ends lost 3 bases and 2 bases respectively, with 20 bases between them. This CDR3 spans 17 amino acids. Germline CDR1 MNHEY, CDR2 SVGEGT. The CDR3 DNA follows: TGTGCCAGCAGTTATGTTTTAACTCGGCAGAACCCCTACGAGCAGTACTTC. Its translation is CASSYVLTRQNPYEQYF.

The V and J genes are TRBV2 and TRBJ2-7, with 11 positions matching TRBD2. After removal of 6 bases from V and 2 bases from J, the junction contained 15 bases not matched to a gene. This CDR3 contains 18 residues. Germline CDR1 and CDR2: SNHLY and FYNNEI. CDR3 loop: CASSSVLAGEGRPYEQYF. As DNA, the CDR3 is TGTGCCAGCAGCTCAGTACTAGCGGGAGAGGGTCGGCCCTACGAGCAGTACTTC.